This is a list of T cell receptor beta chains from one sample in a study of control samples from healthy donors and cancer patients. The data were produced by immunoSEQ multiplex PCR, yet TCRdb's version contains in-frame clones alone and is incomplete. This table holds around 140,000 clones, about nine tenths found once. Sequenced sample: PBMCs. These receptors came from a man aged 45-65 years with head and neck cancer. The CDR3 runs from the conserved cysteine through the conserved F or W. The D gene is left open where the match is weak. Rows give clone size only sometimes, using once, few, many, or a class for an expanded clone.

j_gene | d_gene | len | abundance | v_gene | CDR3nt | CDR3aa
TRBJ1-3 | . | 13 | . | TRBV7-6 | TGTGCCAGCAGCTTAGGCGTGATGGACACCATATATTTT | CASSLGVMDTIYF
TRBJ1-4 | . | 14 | . | TRBV6-5 | TGTGCCAGCAGTTACAACGGCGGTAATGAAAAACTGTTTTTT | CASSYNGGNEKLFF
TRBJ1-6 | . | 13 | few | TRBV30 | TGTGCCTGGAGTGTACAGGGCGGTTCACCCCTCCACTTT | CAWSVQGGSPLHF
TRBJ1-6 | . | 14 | . | TRBV5-8 | TGTGCCAGCAGCTTTCCGTGGGGAGGCTCACCCCTCCACTTT | CASSFPWGGSPLHF
TRBJ2-7 | . | 13 | . | TRBV14 | TGTGCCAGCAGCCACACATCTTCCTACGAGCAGTACTTC | CASSHTSSYEQYF
TRBJ1-4 | . | 15 | . | TRBV14 | TGTGCCAGCAGCGCCTACACAGGGAGTGGAGAAAAACTGTTTTTT | CASSAYTGSGEKLFF
TRBJ2-7 | . | 15 | once | TRBV19 | TGTGCCAGTAGTCTCGGGACGGGGTTCTCCTACGAGCAGTACTTC | CASSLGTGFSYEQYF
TRBJ2-1 | . | 14 | . | TRBV6-5 | TGTGCCAGCTCCCCAGGGGCCACTTACAATGAGCAGTTCTTC | CASSPGATYNEQFF
TRBJ2-5 | . | 16 | . | TRBV6-2/TRBV6-3 | TGTGCCAGCAGTTACTCTCGTGCGGGCCCGAGGAAGACCCAGTACTTC | CASSYSRAGPRKTQYF
TRBJ2-5 | TRBD2 | 15 | few | TRBV3-1/TRBV3-2 | TGTGCCAGCAGCCCCCTTAGCGGGGACCAAGAGACCCAGTACTTC | CASSPLSGDQETQYF
TRBJ2-1 | . | 15 | . | TRBV7-3 | TGTGCCAGCAGCCCTGACGGGGCGTCCTACAATGAGCAGTTCTTC | CASSPDGASYNEQFF
TRBJ2-1 | TRBD2 | 19 | . | TRBV9 | TGTGCCAGCAGCGTATCCCCTAGCGGGGGGCTTAGCTCCTACAATGAGCAGTTCTTC | CASSVSPSGGLSSYNEQFF
TRBJ2-1 | TRBD2 | 15 | . | TRBV10-2 | TGCGCCAGCAGCCCCGTAGCGGGAGGTCACAATGAGCAGTTCTTC | CASSPVAGGHNEQFF
TRBJ2-3 | . | 14 | . | TRBV11-2 | TGTGCCAGCAGCTTAAGTAACGGGGGAGATACGCAGTATTTT | CASSLSNGGDTQYF
TRBJ1-3 | TRBD1 | 13 | . | TRBV14 | TGTGCCAGCAGCCCGAGACAGGGAAGCACCATATATTTT | CASSPRQGSTIYF
TRBJ2-1 | . | 17 | few | TRBV7-9 | TGTGCCAGCAGCTTAGCGGGCGGCGGCCTGGTGGGCAATGAGCAGTTCTTC | CASSLAGGGLVGNEQFF
TRBJ2-2 | . | 14 | . | TRBV11-1 | TGTGCCAGCAGCTTATTCGGTTACGCCGGGGAGCTGTTTTTT | CASSLFGYAGELFF
TRBJ1-5 | . | 14 | . | TRBV6-5 | TGTGCCAGCAGTCAGGCGGGGGGGATTCAGCCCCAGCATTTT | CASSQAGGIQPQHF
TRBJ1-1 | . | 12 | . | TRBV12-3/TRBV12-4 | TGTGCCAGCACGGGAAGAACCACTGAAGCTTTCTTT | CASTGRTTEAFF
TRBJ2-3 | . | 14 | . | TRBV19 | TGTGCCAGCGGGTTAGGAAATATGATAGATACGCAGTATTTT | CASGLGNMIDTQYF
TRBJ2-2 | TRBD2 | 15 | . | TRBV30 | TGTGCCTGGAGTAGCGGGGGGTTGAACACCGGGGAGCTGTTTTTT | CAWSSGGLNTGELFF
TRBJ1-5 | TRBD1 | 14 | . | TRBV6-5 | TGTGCCAGCAGTCCAGGGGGCGCAGATCAGCCCCAGCATTTT | CASSPGGADQPQHF
TRBJ2-2 | . | 13 | . | TRBV12-5 | TGTGCTAGTGGTTTCATGCCCACCGGGGAGCTGTTTTTT | CASGFMPTGELFF
TRBJ2-7 | . | 13 | . | TRBV5-1 | TGCGCCAGCAGCCTAAGACAGTACTACGAGCAGTACTTC | CASSLRQYYEQYF
TRBJ1-6 | . | 14 | . | TRBV9 | TGTGCCAGCAGTACCGGACAGCAGATTTCACCCCTCCACTTT | CASSTGQQISPLHF
TRBJ2-1 | . | 11 | . | TRBV29-1 | TGCAGCGTGGGGCATATCGTTGAGCAGTTCTTC | CSVGHIVEQFF
TRBJ1-6 | . | 15 | . | TRBV5-6 | TGTGCCAGCAGCTTGGGGCGAGGGTACTCTTCACCCCTCCACTTT | CASSLGRGYSSPLHF
TRBJ2-5 | . | 13 | . | TRBV12-3/TRBV12-4 | TGTGCCAGCACCGGGTGGGGAAAAGAGACCCAGTACTTC | CASTGWGKETQYF
TRBJ1-1 | . | 13 | . | TRBV6-5 | TGTGCCAGCAGCCGGGCCCCGAACACTGAAGCTTTCTTT | CASSRAPNTEAFF
TRBJ2-5 | TRBD2 | 16 | few | TRBV6-1 | TGTGCCAGCAGTGTATTACTAGCGGGCCTCCAAGAGACCCAGTACTTC | CASSVLLAGLQETQYF
TRBJ1-3 | TRBD1 | 15 | few | TRBV18 | TGTGCCAGCTCACCATACAGGGGCTCTGGAAACACCATATATTTT | CASSPYRGSGNTIYF
TRBJ2-6 | . | 13 | . | TRBV6-5 | TGTGCCAGCAGCTACTCTGGGGCCAACGTCCTGACTTTC | CASSYSGANVLTF
TRBJ1-4 | . | 13 | . | TRBV29-1 | TGCAGCGTTGCCGAGGGCGCTGGGGAAAAACTGTTTTTT | CSVAEGAGEKLFF
TRBJ1-5 | . | 12 | . | TRBV3-1/TRBV3-2 | TGTGCCAGCAGCCAAGAAAGTCAGCCCCAGCATTTT | CASSQESQPQHF
TRBJ1-1 | TRBD1 | 16 | . | TRBV19 | TGTGCCAGTAGTATACCCTGGACAGGGACGAACACTGAAGCTTTCTTT | CASSIPWTGTNTEAFF
TRBJ1-1 | . | 14 | few | TRBV11-2 | TGTGCCAGCAGCTTAGCAGTCCTCAACACTGAAGCTTTCTTT | CASSLAVLNTEAFF